This paragraph covers one T cell receptor beta chain sequence. This record comes from a study of T cells of healthy individuals. V lost 7 bases and J 0 bases, leaving 12 bases between the germline ends. Germline CDR1 is MNHNS and CDR2 is SASEGT. The CDR3 sequence is 15 residues long. TCRdb reprocessed the 5' RACE reads via MiXCR and lists one record per CDR3 protein. The data contain around 63,000 distinct CDR3 sequences, 15% to 20% of them seen just once; the ten biggest clones take up about 4.7%. V and J are TRBV6-1 and TRBJ2-2; D uncertain. This clonotype was sampled from a human donor in good health. DNA of the CDR3: TGTGCCAGCACGAACAGCCACCCGAACACCGGGGAGCTGTTTTTT. Its protein product is CASTNSHPNTGELFF.